Below are 10 T cell receptor beta chains sequenced from a single sample in a study of vaccination and CD4 T cells after COVID-19. Cultured CD4+ T cell DNA was sequenced using the Oncomine TCR Beta short-read assay. TCRdb called the PCR reads again in MiXCR, with one record for every CDR3 protein. The top ten hold roughly 8% of the sample, which has about 18,000 distinct CDR3 sequences, 56% seen once. Treatment described: approximately 9-day PBMC culture with coronavirus spike peptide pools or control peptides (ViraFEST assay). The antigens for these receptors are not known. Source material: CD4+ T cells from blood, cultured in vitro. The origin of the receptors is a human donor who had recovered from COVID-19.

The chain is built from TRBV2 and TRBJ2-7; TRBD2 matches at 7 bases. The CDR3 is 14 amino acids. CDR1 and CDR2 from the germline V gene are SNHLY and FYNNEI. Germline trimming cut 7 bases from V and 2 bases from J; bases unmatched to any gene: 8. The CDR3 loop reads CASTTGDYPYEQYF. CDR3 nucleotide sequence: TGTGCCAGCACCACGGGGGACTACCCCTACGAGCAGTACTTC. The complete variable domain, with remaining parts taken from reference TRBV2 and TRBJ2-7, reads EPEVTQTPSHQVTQMGQEVILRCVPISNHLYFYWYRQILGQKVEFLVSFYNNEISEKSEIFDDQFSVERPDGSNFTLKIRSTKLEDSAMYFCASTTGDYPYEQYFGPGTRLTVT.

CDR3 sequence: CASSSIWGQPQHF. DNA for the CDR3: TGTGCCAGCAGCTCAATTTGGGGTCAGCCCCAGCATTTT. V and J are TRBV7-2 and TRBJ1-5; D ambiguous. V was cut by 4 bases and J by 6 bases, with 10 bases left in between. CDR1 and CDR2 from the germline V gene are SGHTA and FQGNSA. This CDR3 contains 13 residues.

V is TRBV19 and J is TRBJ1-2; 7 nucleotides agree with TRBD1. Germline lookup yields CDR1 LNHDA and CDR2 SQIVND (reference sequence). V lost 4 bases to trimming and J lost 8 bases; unmatched junction nucleotides: 10. The CDR3 consists of 14 residues. CDR3 bases: TGTGCCAGTAGTACGGGACAGCCCTCTTTGGGCTACACCTTC. Its protein is CASSTGQPSLGYTF. Based on the CDR3 plus reference TRBV19 and TRBJ1-2, the full variable domain is DGGITQSPKYLFRKEGQNVTLSCEQNLNHDAMYWYRQDPGQGLRLIYYSQIVNDFQKGDIAEGYSVSREKKESFPLTVTSAQKNPTAFYLCASSTGQPSLGYTFGSGTRLTVV.

The chain combines TRBV11-3 with TRBJ2-3; D is undetermined. The germline V gene has CDR1 SGHNT and CDR2 YENEEA. The V gene lost 3 bases and the J gene lost 1 base, with 5 bases spanning the gap. CDR3 size: 13 residues. CDR3 amino acids: CASSFPRTDTQYF. The CDR3 nucleotides are TGTGCCAGCAGCTTCCCCCGCACAGATACGCAGTATTTT.

This chain joins TRBV6-1 and TRBJ1-1; D gene uncertain. Germline values: CDR1 MNHNS, CDR2 SASEGT. V was shortened by 0 bases and J by 10 bases, with 9 bases between the two germline ends. The CDR3 sequence is 12 residues long. The CDR3 here is CASSEAHEGAFF. The CDR3 DNA reads as TGTGCCAGCAGTGAAGCTCACGAGGGAGCTTTCTTT.

V gene TRBV6-1 combines with J gene TRBJ2-2, with 12 bases matching TRBD2. This CDR3 comprises 16 residues. V dropped 5 bases and J dropped 6; count of bases not matched to a gene: 7. From germline, CDR1 is MNHNS and CDR2 SASEGT. The CDR3 DNA is TGTGCCAGCAGTCGCCGACTAGCGGGAGATGCCGGGGAGCTGTTTTTT. This gives the protein CASSRRLAGDAGELFF.

In DNA, the CDR3 is TGCAGTGCTAGGAGGGGGCCAGGGGTTAATTCACCCCTCCACTTT. It specifies CSARRGPGVNSPLHF. V and J are TRBV20-1 and TRBJ1-6; 7 nucleotides line up with TRBD1. The germline V gene has CDR1 DFQATT and CDR2 SNEGSKA (reference sequence). The CDR3 runs 15 residues. V trimming: 3 bases; J trimming: 6 bases; junction bases outside the gene matches: 8.

This clonotype was recorded only once. This sequence joins TRBV27 and TRBJ2-7; D is ambiguous. V was trimmed by 3 bases and J by 3 bases, leaving 21 bases between them. Germline V CDR1 and CDR2: MNHEY, SMNVEV (reference sequence). The CDR3 runs 17 residues. Here the CDR3 DNA reads TGTGCCAGCAGTTTCCGGACGGAGCCACGGTCGGGCTACGAGCAGTACTTC. Protein product: CASSFRTEPRSGYEQYF.

This clonotype was seen only once. The rearrangement uses TRBV28 and TRBJ1-5; TRBD1 matches 10 bases. The CDR3 is 16 amino acids. V shed 6 bases, J shed 3 bases, and the junction held 8 bases outside the gene matches. Germline V gives CDR1 MDHEN, CDR2 SYDVKM. CDR3 protein: CASRLPGTGVNQPQHF. CDR3 in DNA: TGTGCCAGCAGACTGCCTGGGACAGGGGTCAATCAGCCCCAGCATTTT.

This clonotype was seen only a few times. The rearrangement uses TRBV15 and TRBJ1-5; tentatively, D is TRBD1 (6 bases). V was trimmed by 3 bases and J by 5 bases, leaving 23 bases between them. The CDR3 is made up of 18 amino acids. CDR1 and CDR2 (germline): LNHNV, YYDKDF (reference sequence). This CDR3 is CATSSPLYRQVTDQPQHF. The CDR3 DNA reads as TGTGCCACCAGCAGCCCCCTATATCGACAGGTCACCGATCAGCCCCAGCATTTT.